This T cell receptor beta chain was found in a study of CXCR3-negative and CXCR3-positive naive CD8 T cells. General study points: With surface CD5 comparable between naive subsets, TCR strength was estimated using properties derived from the TRB CDR3. Once cells were cryopreserved, CXCR3 expression went down partly, and most assays used fresh PBMCs.

Naive CD8+ T cells displayed a CD45RO-CCR7+CD27+CD95- phenotype. Points on this clonotype: Its specificity is unknown.

This CDR3 contains 14 residues. Germline lookup yields CDR1 SGHTA and CDR2 FQGNSA. With UMI labels, 5' RACE was used to prepare the TRB cDNA libraries. Following a re-call of the 5' RACE reads, TCRdb has one entry per CDR3 protein and lacks DNA. Recorded for this sample: about 62,000 distinct CDR3 sequences. Material: naive CXCR3- CD8+ T cells from blood. Subset specified: CD45RO-CCR7+CD27+CD95- naive CD8+ T cells lacking CXCR3 (TNR3-). The chain has TRBV7-2 and TRBJ2-7; absent DNA, TCRdb's TRBD1 call cannot be checked. This sequence was found in a human donor in good health. Some clones in this sample may be carry-over from other donors' samples. The CDR3 spells CASSYWDSSYEQYF. Supplemented by reference TRBV7-2 and TRBJ2-7, the full variable domain reads GAGVSQSPSNKVTEKGKDVELRCDPISGHTALYWYRQSLGQGLEFLIYFQGNSAPDKSGLPSDRFSAERTGGSVSTLTIQRTQQEDSAVYLCASSYWDSSYEQYFGPGTRLTVT.